Shown below are 20 T cell receptor beta chains from a single sample sequenced in a study of cytomegalovirus exposure and HLA in healthy donors. Assay used: immunoSEQ multiplex PCR; TCRdb lists only in-frame clones, some missing. The table has a few hundred thousand clones, around 90% seen once. Sequenced sample: PBMCs. Source of these receptors: a man aged 25-45 years in good health and CMV-seronegative.

V gene TRBV9 combines with J gene TRBJ1-2; no definite D call. The CDR3 extends over 15 amino acids. V was clipped by 2 bases and J by 0 bases, with 11 bases between them. CDR1 and CDR2 (germline): SGDLS, YYNGEE. The CDR3 sequence is CASSVAVLPNYGYTF. The CDR3 coding sequence is TGTGCCAGCAGCGTCGCGGTTCTGCCTAACTATGGCTACACCTTC.

V usage is TRBV7-9 and J usage is TRBJ2-1; D is undetermined. This CDR3 comprises 12 residues. Trimming pared 1 base from V and 10 bases from J, leaving 8 bases between. Germline V gene lookup returns CDR1 SEHNR and CDR2 FQNEAQ (reference sequence). In nucleotides, the CDR3 is TGTGCCAGCAGCTTAGTTTTCCAAGAGCAGTTCTTC. It translates to CASSLVFQEQFF.

The J gene is TRBJ2-7, the V gene TRBV5-6, with 8 bases fitting TRBD1. Germline lookup yields CDR1 SGHDT and CDR2 YYEEEE. With V trimmed by 4 bases and J by 1 base, 7 bases remained unmatched. The CDR3 covers 15 residues. The CDR3 nucleotides are TGTGCCAGCAGCGTTGGGACAGGTAAATCCTACGAGCAGTACTTC. This encodes CASSVGTGKSYEQYF. Variable domain in full (rest from reference TRBV5-6 and TRBJ2-7): DAGVTQSPTHLIKTRGQQVTLRCSPKSGHDTVSWYQQALGQGPQFIFQYYEEEERQRGNFPDRFSGHQFPNYSSELNVNALLLGDSALYLCASSVGTGKSYEQYFGPGTRLTVT.

This chain uses TRBV18 with TRBJ2-4; D perhaps matches TRBD1 (6 bases). Per the germline V gene, CDR1 is KGHSH and CDR2 is LQKENI. This CDR3 region has 14 residues. V was cut by 4 bases and J by 10 bases, with 17 bases left in between. This CDR3 reads CASSQADSLSIQYF. CDR3 DNA: TGTGCCAGCTCACAGGCGGACAGTCTATCAATTCAGTACTTC.

The table lists this clone with a few counts. This chain joins TRBV7-9 and TRBJ1-6, with a possible D match to TRBD1 (6 bases). The CDR3 covers 13 residues. The ends were cut back, 5 bases at V and 10 bases at J, with 12 bases in the middle. Germline V gene lookup returns CDR1 SEHNR and CDR2 FQNEAQ (reference sequence). CDR3 nucleotides: TGTGCCAGCAGCAAGGACAGTAAGTCACCCCTCCACTTT. Translated, it gives CASSKDSKSPLHF.

This chain's CDR3 is CASSEDRGWETQYF. CDR3 nucleotides: TGCGCCAGCAGTGAAGACAGGGGTTGGGAGACCCAGTACTTC. The V gene is TRBV10-1, the J gene TRBJ2-5; 8 bases line up with TRBD1. The V and J ends lost 3 bases and 5 bases, in that order; junction bases with no gene match: 5. Germline lookup yields CDR1 WNHNN and CDR2 SYGVQD (reference sequence). This CDR3 spans 14 amino acids.

Points on this clone: Other nucleotide sequences in the sample specify the same CDR3. CDR3 in DNA: TGTGCCAGCAGCTTACGGACAGGGGGCACCGGGGAGCTGTTTTTT. Protein product: CASSLRTGGTGELFF. The genes are TRBV7-6 and TRBJ2-2; 10 positions agree with TRBD1. The CDR3 has 15 residues. V shed 2 bases, J shed 4 bases, and the junction held 1 base outside the gene matches. Germline CDR1 SGHVS, CDR2 FNYEAQ.

The V call is TRBV5-1, the J call TRBJ1-1, with a weak D call TRBD1 (6 bases). CDR3 length: 14 residues. The germline V gene has CDR1 SGHRS and CDR2 YFSETQ. The V and J ends lost 6 bases and 4 bases respectively, with 16 bases between them. In nucleotides, the CDR3 is TGCGCCAGCACCAGGGGTGTATCGAGCACTGAAGCTTTCTTT. This translates into CASTRGVSSTEAFF. Variable domain in full (rest from reference TRBV5-1 and TRBJ1-1): KAGVTQTPRYLIKTRGQQVTLSCSPISGHRSVSWYQQTPGQGLQFLFEYFSETQRNKGNFPGRFSGRQFSNSRSEMNVSTLELGDSALYLCASTRGVSSTEAFFGQGTRLTVV.

The V gene is TRBV19, the J gene TRBJ2-7, with 7 bases aligning to TRBD1. This CDR3 has 14 amino acids. J gave up 5 bases and V 3 bases, and 7 bases lay outside the gene matches. Germline CDR1 reads LNHDA; CDR2 reads SQIVND (reference sequence). The CDR3 DNA follows: TGTGCCAGTAGTATTGCAGGGGGTAAGCACGAGCAGTACTTC. It specifies CASSIAGGKHEQYF.

The chain combines TRBV10-3 with TRBJ1-5, with D hard to call. Trimming removed 5 bases from V and 5 bases from J, with 13 bases in between. Germline V gene sequence: CDR1 ENHRY, CDR2 SYGVKD. The CDR3 consists of 14 residues. CDR3 sequence (DNA): TGTGCCATCAGTCCCGAGGATGGAGATCAGCCCCAGCATTTT. This codes for CAISPEDGDQPQHF.

The chain has TRBV6-1 and TRBJ1-1; D is perhaps TRBD1 (6 bases). The CDR3 contains 15 residues. Per germline, CDR1 MNHNS and CDR2 SASEGT. V shed 5 bases and J shed 5 bases, with 18 bases lying between them. The CDR3 sequence is CASSRTVNQGTEAFF. The CDR3 DNA sequence: TGTGCCAGCAGTAGAACTGTCAACCAGGGGACTGAAGCTTTCTTT.

The gene calls are TRBV30 and TRBJ1-6; D gene unclear. The V gene's germline CDR1 is GTSNPN and CDR2 SVGIG (reference sequence). Deletions cut 0 bases from V and 5 bases from J, with 8 bases between. This CDR3 has 14 amino acids. The CDR3 sequence is CAWSVARNNSPLHF. Here the CDR3 DNA reads TGTGCCTGGAGTGTGGCCAGGAATAATTCACCCCTCCACTTT.

This clone was picked up a small number of times. The chain uses TRBV7-9 and TRBJ2-7, with 7 bases lining up with TRBD2. CDR1 and CDR2 (germline): SEHNR, FQNEAQ (reference sequence). The ends lost 5 bases at V and 2 bases at J; junction bases unmatched: 3. The CDR3 runs to 13 residues. The chain's CDR3 is CASSPLAAYEQYF. DNA of the CDR3: TGTGCCAGCAGCCCCCTAGCGGCCTACGAGCAGTACTTC.

The V gene is TRBV18, the J gene TRBJ1-1; no firm D call. The germline V gene has CDR1 KGHSH and CDR2 LQKENI. This CDR3 spans 16 amino acids. Trimming cost V 3 bases and J 0 bases, with 14 bases left between them. The CDR3 coding sequence is TGTGCCAGCTCACCGCTCAATGAGGGAATGAACACTGAAGCTTTCTTT. Protein: CASSPLNEGMNTEAFF. The full variable domain, its missing parts supplied by reference TRBV18 and TRBJ1-1, is NAGVMQNPRHLVRRRGQEARLRCSPMKGHSHVYWYRQLPEEGLKFMVYLQKENIIDESGMPKERFSAEFPKEGPSILRIQQVVRGDSAAYFCASSPLNEGMNTEAFFGQGTRLTVV.

The chain is built from TRBV4-3 and TRBJ1-4, with D unresolved. The length of the CDR3 is 15 residues. The germline V gene has CDR1 LGHNA and CDR2 YSLEER. The germline V and J ends were trimmed by 0 bases and 1 base, with 6 bases remaining between them. CDR3 amino acids: CASSQEGRTNEKLFF. The CDR3 DNA reads TGCGCCAGCAGCCAAGAGGGCAGAACTAATGAAAAACTGTTTTTT.

V and J are TRBV5-1 and TRBJ1-1, with 8 nucleotides matching TRBD1. With 0 bases clipped from V and 6 bases from J, the junction kept 7 bases outside the gene matches. The CDR3 spans 15 residues. CDR1 is SGHRS, CDR2 YFSETQ, per germline. The CDR3 region is CASSLVRMTGAEAFF. The CDR3 DNA follows: TGCGCCAGCAGCTTGGTTCGCATGACAGGGGCTGAAGCTTTCTTT. Combining the CDR3 with reference TRBV5-1 and TRBJ1-1 gives the whole variable domain KAGVTQTPRYLIKTRGQQVTLSCSPISGHRSVSWYQQTPGQGLQFLFEYFSETQRNKGNFPGRFSGRQFSNSRSEMNVSTLELGDSALYLCASSLVRMTGAEAFFGQGTRLTVV.

A few counts support this clone. The rearrangement links TRBV7-9 to TRBJ1-2, with 9 nucleotides matching TRBD1. The CDR3 has 15 residues. Losses at the gene ends were 1 base for V and 4 bases for J; bases not matched to a gene: 4. Per the germline V gene, CDR1 is SEHNR and CDR2 is FQNEAQ (reference sequence). CDR3 region: CASSLDGDRAYGYTF. The CDR3 DNA reads TGTGCCAGCAGCTTAGATGGGGACAGGGCCTATGGCTACACCTTC.

The rearrangement links TRBV2 to TRBJ2-2, with D tentatively TRBD1 (5 bases). This CDR3 contains 17 residues. The germline gives CDR1 SNHLY, CDR2 FYNNEI. The ends were cut back, 5 bases at V and 5 bases at J, with 21 bases in the middle. CDR3 nucleotides: TGTGCCAGCAGTAAAAATAATGGGGCACAAGGGACCGGGGAGCTGTTTTTT. Translation gives CASSKNNGAQGTGELFF. The full variable domain, in which reference TRBV2 and TRBJ2-2 provide the parts outside the CDR3, is EPEVTQTPSHQVTQMGQEVILRCVPISNHLYFYWYRQILGQKVEFLVSFYNNEISEKSEIFDDQFSVERPDGSNFTLKIRSTKLEDSAMYFCASSKNNGAQGTGELFFGEGSRLTVL.

CDR3 amino acids: CSGGQPNYGYTF. In DNA, the CDR3 is TGCAGCGGGGGACAGCCCAACTATGGCTACACCTTC. V usage is TRBV29-1 and J usage is TRBJ1-2, with 7 bases that match TRBD1. Germline values: CDR1 SQVTM, CDR2 ANQGSEA. There are 12 residues in the CDR3. The V segment lost 7 bases and the J segment 2 bases; nucleotides outside the gene matches: 4.

The chain links TRBV4-3 to TRBJ2-7, with D tentatively TRBD1 (6 bases). This CDR3 is 16 amino acids long. Per germline, CDR1 LGHNA and CDR2 YSLEER. Trimming shortened V by 0 bases and J by 6 bases, and 18 bases separated the two germline ends. CDR3 DNA: TGCGCCAGCAGCCAAGATTTAATGGGCAGGGGCGGCGAGCAGTACTTC. Protein product: CASSQDLMGRGGEQYF.